This is a list of T cell receptor beta chains from one sample in a study of neurological immune-mediated disorders. From the 5' RACE reads, TCRdb called clonotypes with MiXCR, one entry per CDR3 protein. The data contain about 49,000 distinct CDR3 sequences, less than 15% of them singletons. Input material: PBMCs. The receptors here all came from a male donor with HTLV-1-associated myelopathy (HAM/TSP). CDR3s include the opening cysteine and the closing phenylalanine or tryptophan. Fields, in order: J gene, CDR3 length, clone size, V gene, D gene, CDR3 DNA, CDR3 protein. A D gene is named only where the DNA matches it firmly. For some rows the clone size is stated as once, few or many, or as a class when expanded; others skip it.

>TRBJ1-2|17|once|TRBV27|.
TGTGCCAGCACCCTACGGGGCGACTCTAAACATAACTATGGCTACACCTTC
CASTLRGDSKHNYGYTF
>TRBJ1-5|14|.|TRBV27|TRBD1
TGTGCCAGCAGGGTCGGGACAGGACTTCAGCACCAGCATTTT
CASRVGTGLQHQHF
>TRBJ2-5|12|many|TRBV20-1|.
TGCAGTGCTAGGGGTCGGGGGGAGACCCAGTACTTC
CSARGRGETQYF
>TRBJ2-7|15|many|TRBV5-1|.
TGCGCCAGCAGCGCTGGACAGCCGAGCTCCTACGAGCAGTACTTC
CASSAGQPSSYEQYF
>TRBJ2-1|16|many|TRBV5-1|TRBD2
TGCGCCAGCAGCGCACTAACTAGCGGGGGGGCAAATGAGCAGTTCTTC
CASSALTSGGANEQFF
>TRBJ1-2|14|.|TRBV20-1|.
TGCAGTGCTAGACTGGGTCAGGGAGACTATGGCTACACCTTC
CSARLGQGDYGYTF
>TRBJ1-6|14|many|TRBV20-1|.
TGCAGTGCTAGCGACAGATCGCAAAATTCACCCCTCCACTTT
CSASDRSQNSPLHF
>TRBJ1-5|13|.|TRBV29-1|.
TGCAGCGTCGCCCCGGGGCCCAATCAGCCCCAGCATTTT
CSVAPGPNQPQHF
>TRBJ1-2|15|.|TRBV29-1|TRBD1
TGCAGCGTCCAGATTCGACAGGGGACTGACTATGGCTACACCTTC
CSVQIRQGTDYGYTF
>TRBJ1-2|13|many|TRBV20-1|TRBD1
TGCAGTGCCCCGAAGCAGGGGGAGGGTGGCTACACCTTC
CSAPKQGEGGYTF
>TRBJ1-3|15|many|TRBV5-1|.
TGCGCCAGCAGCCCCACAGATCACTCTGGAAACACCATATATTTT
CASSPTDHSGNTIYF
>TRBJ2-1|15|many|TRBV20-1|TRBD1
TGCAGTGCGGGAAAAGCAGGGGGCAGGTACAATGAGCAGTTCTTC
CSAGKAGGRYNEQFF
>TRBJ1-6|15|medium-sized|TRBV6-5|TRBD1
TGTGCCAGCAGCCGGAGACAGGGGGCACTTTCACCCCTCCACTTT
CASSRRQGALSPLHF
>TRBJ1-1|14|many|TRBV29-1|TRBD1
TGCAGCGGGAAACAGGGGGCGCATATCACTGAAGCTTTCTTT
CSGKQGAHITEAFF
>TRBJ1-1|15|many|TRBV28|.
TGTGCCAGCCTTGCGGGGGGGCCCATGAACACTGAAGCTTTCTTT
CASLAGGPMNTEAFF
>TRBJ2-1|19|.|TRBV20-1|TRBD2
TGCAGTGCTACTTCCCTAGCGGGGGGGCCACTTGGCTCCTACAATGAGCAGTTCTTC
CSATSLAGGPLGSYNEQFF
>TRBJ2-5|14|many|TRBV5-1|.
TGCGCCAGCAGCTTGGGAGGCTGGCAAGAGACCCAGTACTTC
CASSLGGWQETQYF
>TRBJ2-7|13|.|TRBV3-1|.
TGTGCCAGTGGCCAAGGAGGTGGAGCCGAGCAGTACTTC
CASGQGGGAEQYF
>TRBJ1-1|14|many|TRBV27|TRBD1
TGTGCCAGCAGTGTAGACCGGGACAGGGGAGTAGCTTTCTTT
CASSVDRDRGVAFF
>TRBJ2-1|13|many|TRBV5-5|TRBD2
TGTGCCAGCAGCTTGGTGGGGGGGAATGAGCAGTTCTTC
CASSLVGGNEQFF
>TRBJ2-7|14|medium-sized|TRBV7-2|.
TGTGCCAGCAGCTCATGGCAGGGGCGTGACGAGCAGTACTTC
CASSSWQGRDEQYF
>TRBJ2-3|18|many|TRBV3-1|TRBD2
TGTGCCAGCAGCCACCCAAGCGGGGGGGGACCTAGCACAGATACGCAGTATTTT
CASSHPSGGGPSTDTQYF
>TRBJ2-3|16|many|TRBV4-2|.
TGTGCCAGCAGCCAAGAGCCAGGGGGGAGCACAGATACGCAGTATTTT
CASSQEPGGSTDTQYF
>TRBJ2-7|15|.|TRBV15|.
TGTGCCACCAGCAGAGATCAGGCAAGATATTACGAGCAGTACTTC
CATSRDQARYYEQYF
>TRBJ1-2|17|many|TRBV14|TRBD1
TGTGCCAGCAGCCAAGAGGGGACAGGGGTTTGGACCTATGGCTACACCTTC
CASSQEGTGVWTYGYTF
>TRBJ2-2|13|many|TRBV5-1|.
TGCGCCAGCAGCTTGGAGGGGTCCGGGGAGCTGTTTTTT
CASSLEGSGELFF
>TRBJ1-1|11|many|TRBV2|.
TGTGCCAGCAGGAACAAGGGACAAGCTTTCTTT
CASRNKGQAFF
>TRBJ2-7|15|many|TRBV3-1|.
TGTGCCAGCAGGCGTACAGGGACTGATTCCTACGAGCAGTACTTC
CASRRTGTDSYEQYF
>TRBJ2-3|11|many|TRBV6-6|.
TGTGCCAGCAGGACGCGGGGCCCCCAGTATTTT
CASRTRGPQYF
>TRBJ2-3|14|many|TRBV5-1|.
TGCGCCAGCAGCTTTAGGAGGGGCACAGATACGCAGTATTTT
CASSFRRGTDTQYF
>TRBJ1-2|14|many|TRBV5-1|.
TGCGCCAGCAGTCAAGCGGGAGATCGCTATGGCTACACCTTC
CASSQAGDRYGYTF
>TRBJ2-4|16|many|TRBV6-5|.
TGTGCCAGCAGTTACTCGAGGCAGGGAGCCAAAAACATTCAGTACTTC
CASSYSRQGAKNIQYF
>TRBJ1-6|16|many|TRBV2|.
TGTGCCAGCAGTGAAAACAGCCTCATAACGAATTCACCCCTCCACTTT
CASSENSLITNSPLHF
>TRBJ2-7|15|many|TRBV9|.
TGTGCCAGCACCCGAACAGCAGAAAGGGGCTACGAGCAGTACTTC
CASTRTAERGYEQYF
>TRBJ2-3|14|many|TRBV24-1|TRBD2
TGTGCCACCAGTGGCGCGGGAGGCACAGATACGCAGTATTTT
CATSGAGGTDTQYF
>TRBJ2-3|13|many|TRBV7-8|.
TGTGCCAGCAGCTTAGACGACAGTGGCTCGCAGTATTTT
CASSLDDSGSQYF
>TRBJ1-6|14|many|TRBV12-3/TRBV12-4|TRBD1
TGTGCCAGCAGTCGACAGGGGAACGAGTCACCCCTCCACTTT
CASSRQGNESPLHF